This entry lists 29 T cell receptor beta chains sequenced from one sample in a study of cytotoxic CD8 clonotypes in ibrutinib-treated CLL. The table came from immunoSEQ multiplex PCR; TCRdb's copy has only in-frame clones and leaves some out. The sample carries approximately 45,000 clones, 55% to 75% recorded once. The source was PBMCs, collected after 12 months of ibrutinib treatment. Receptors originate from a human donor with chronic lymphocytic leukemia.

The V and J genes are TRBV15 and TRBJ2-7; 7 bases align to TRBD1. Losses at the gene ends were 3 bases for V and 6 bases for J; bases not matched to a gene: 17. From germline, CDR1 is LNHNV and CDR2 YYDKDF (reference sequence). This CDR3 comprises 17 residues. The CDR3 loop is CATSSRWGHRGRAEQYF. Here the CDR3 DNA reads TGTGCCACCAGCAGCAGATGGGGACACAGGGGACGGGCCGAGCAGTACTTC.

The J gene is TRBJ2-1, the V gene TRBV18; TRBD1 might be the D (5 bases). In germline, CDR1 is KGHSH, CDR2 LQKENI. The germline V and J ends were trimmed by 4 bases and 4 bases, with 11 bases remaining between them. The CDR3 sequence is 14 residues long. The CDR3 here is CASSHPRVYNEQFF. In DNA, the CDR3 is TGTGCCAGCTCACATCCCAGGGTTTACAATGAGCAGTTCTTC.

V usage is TRBV5-1 and J usage is TRBJ1-4; TRBD1 might be the D (5 bases). With 1 base removed from V and 5 bases from J, the gap between germline ends came to 18 bases. In germline, CDR1 is SGHRS, CDR2 YFSETQ. This CDR3 has 17 amino acids. CDR3 sequence: CASSLHGNWGPNEKLFF. The DNA of the CDR3 is TGCGCCAGCAGCTTGCATGGAAACTGGGGACCCAATGAAAAACTGTTTTTT.

The CDR3 DNA reads TGTGCCAGCAGGCCGCCGGGACAGGGAATTAATACGCAGTATTTT. This gives the protein CASRPPGQGINTQYF. V usage is TRBV6-6 and J usage is TRBJ2-3, with 9 bases matching TRBD1. Germline trimming cut 6 bases from V and 7 bases from J; bases unmatched to any gene: 11. Per germline, CDR1 MNHNY and CDR2 SVGAGI (reference sequence). The CDR3 is 15 residues long.

The chain uses TRBV11-1 and TRBJ2-2, with a possible D match to TRBD2 (5 bases). Trimming removed 3 bases from V and 0 bases from J, with 11 bases in between. CDR3 length equals 16 residues. The germline CDR1 and CDR2 sequences are SGHAT and FQDESV (reference sequence). In DNA form, the CDR3 reads TGTGCCAGCAGCTTCTTCAGCGGAGCGAACACCGGGGAGCTGTTTTTT. It specifies CASSFFSGANTGELFF.

This clone was counted once. The genes are TRBV19 and TRBJ2-1; 10 bases are shared with TRBD2. CDR3 length: 16 amino acids. Germline loops: CDR1 LNHDA, CDR2 SQIVND (reference sequence). V shed 5 bases, J shed 9 bases, and the junction held 13 bases outside the gene matches. The CDR3 DNA sequence: TGTGCCAGTAGTCCCCAAAGAGCGGGAGGGCCGTCTGAGCAGTTCTTC. Protein product: CASSPQRAGGPSEQFF.

This clone was counted only a few times. The chain uses TRBV13 and TRBJ2-5, with D uncertain. This CDR3 comprises 13 residues. Germline CDR1 is PRHDT and CDR2 is FYEKMQ (reference sequence). V gave up 5 bases and J gave up 5 bases, with 12 bases separating them. This CDR3 is CASSVKVGETQYF. In DNA, the CDR3 is TGTGCCAGCAGCGTCAAAGTGGGGGAGACCCAGTACTTC.

The V call is TRBV30, the J call TRBJ1-1, with D possibly being TRBD1 (6 bases). Germline V gene data show CDR1 as GTSNPN and CDR2 as SVGIG (reference sequence). The length of the CDR3 is 15 residues. Trimming pared 2 bases from V and 5 bases from J, leaving 18 bases between. The CDR3 coding sequence is TGTGCCTGGAGTTGGGGACACGGTCCTGGGACTGAAGCTTTCTTT. Protein sequence: CAWSWGHGPGTEAFF. The full variable domain, completed using reference TRBV30 and TRBJ1-1, is SQTIHQWPATLVQPVGSPLSLECTVEGTSNPNLYWYRQAAGRGLQLLFYSVGIGQISSEVPQNLSASRPQDRQFILSSKKLLLSDSGFYLCAWSWGHGPGTEAFFGQGTRLTVV.

The CDR3 bases are TGTGCCAGCAGTGCAGGGACTTGGCTCACAGATACGCAGTATTTT. This translates into CASSAGTWLTDTQYF. The chain joins TRBV6-1 to TRBJ2-3, with D possibly TRBD2 on 6 matching bases. The CDR3 covers 15 residues. Trimming shortened V by 4 bases and J by 2 bases, and 13 bases separated the two germline ends. CDR1 and CDR2 from the germline V gene are MNHNS and SASEGT.

For the CDR3, the DNA is TGTGCCAGCTCACCATATCCAGGGGGGGATGGCTACACCTTC. Its translation: CASSPYPGGDGYTF. The chain is built from TRBV18 and TRBJ1-2; TRBD1 matches at 7 bases. Germline assignment: CDR1 KGHSH and CDR2 LQKENI. V lost 2 bases, J lost 6 bases, and 6 bases stayed unmatched. This CDR3 contains 14 residues.

In its sample, this clone was seen once. The V and J genes are TRBV19 and TRBJ2-7; 14 nucleotides agree with TRBD2. J lost 6 bases, V lost 7 bases, and 8 bases had no gene match. CDR1 and CDR2 (germline): LNHDA, SQIVND (reference sequence). CDR3 length: 15 amino acids. Here the CDR3 DNA reads TGTGCCAGTACCTCGGGACTAGCGGGAGTAGGCGAGCAGTACTTC. This encodes CASTSGLAGVGEQYF. Variable domain in full (rest from reference TRBV19 and TRBJ2-7): DGGITQSPKYLFRKEGQNVTLSCEQNLNHDAMYWYRQDPGQGLRLIYYSQIVNDFQKGDIAEGYSVSREKKESFPLTVTSAQKNPTAFYLCASTSGLAGVGEQYFGPGTRLTVT.

This clone showed up just a few times. The rearrangement joins TRBV6-5 to TRBJ2-7; the D gene is possibly TRBD1 (6 bases). Germline CDR1 is MNHEY and CDR2 is SVGAGI. The germline V and J ends were trimmed by 6 bases and 4 bases, with 13 bases remaining between them. CDR3 length: 13 residues. CDR3 region: CASSSSQGYEQYF. The CDR3 nucleotides read TGTGCCAGCAGCTCATCACAGGGATACGAGCAGTACTTC.

V is TRBV5-1 and J is TRBJ2-3; 11 positions match TRBD2. The V and J ends lost 0 bases and 3 bases, in that order; junction bases with no gene match: 9. Germline V gene lookup returns CDR1 SGHRS and CDR2 YFSETQ. The CDR3 runs to 18 residues. The CDR3 coding sequence is TGCGCCAGCAGCTTGGAAACTAGCGGGAGTCATGGGACAGATACGCAGTATTTT. Translation gives CASSLETSGSHGTDTQYF.

This clone turned up a few times. This chain links TRBV19 with TRBJ2-2; 7 bases match TRBD1. The germline V gene has CDR1 LNHDA and CDR2 SQIVND (reference sequence). After removal of 4 bases from V and 7 bases from J, the junction contained 3 bases not matched to a gene. This CDR3 has 13 residues. In nucleotides, the CDR3 is TGTGCCAGTAGTACAGACAGGGACGGGGAGCTGTTTTTT. It translates to CASSTDRDGELFF.

The genes are TRBV19 and TRBJ1-5; 9 bases fit TRBD1. The CDR3 runs 16 residues. Germline V gene lookup returns CDR1 LNHDA and CDR2 SQIVND (reference sequence). Losses at the gene ends were 5 bases for V and 6 bases for J; bases not matched to a gene: 11. The CDR3 sequence is CASSASGTGSGQPQHF. CDR3 nucleotides: TGTGCCAGTAGTGCATCCGGGACAGGGAGCGGTCAGCCCCAGCATTTT. Full variable domain (missing parts from reference TRBV19 and TRBJ1-5): DGGITQSPKYLFRKEGQNVTLSCEQNLNHDAMYWYRQDPGQGLRLIYYSQIVNDFQKGDIAEGYSVSREKKESFPLTVTSAQKNPTAFYLCASSASGTGSGQPQHFGDGTRLSIL.

J is TRBJ1-4 and V is TRBV6-1; perhaps TRBD1 as D (5 bases). The CDR3 sequence is 13 residues long. V was pared by 5 bases and J by 6 bases, with 10 bases between. The germline V gene encodes CDR1 MNHNS and CDR2 SASEGT. The CDR3 sequence: CASSPTVYEKLFF. The DNA for the CDR3 is TGTGCCAGCAGTCCGACAGTATATGAAAAACTGTTTTTT.

The V and J genes are TRBV29-1 and TRBJ1-4; D not resolved. Looked up from germline, CDR1 is SQVTM and CDR2 is ANQGSEA. Deletions cut 4 bases from V and 0 bases from J, with 12 bases between. This CDR3 contains 15 residues. The CDR3 nucleotides read TGCAGCGTTGTGCTAGGTTACTCAACTAATGAAAAACTGTTTTTT. This codes for CSVVLGYSTNEKLFF.

This clone was counted only a few times. CDR3: CSVGQGENYGYTF. The CDR3 DNA sequence: TGCAGCGTTGGACAGGGAGAAAACTATGGCTACACCTTC. The chain joins TRBV29-1 to TRBJ1-2; 7 positions match TRBD1. This CDR3 is built from 13 residues. In germline, CDR1 is SQVTM, CDR2 ANQGSEA. With 4 bases clipped from V and 2 bases from J, the junction kept 4 bases outside the gene matches.

The chain combines TRBV12-5 with TRBJ2-1; no clear D. V was clipped by 4 bases and J by 7 bases, with 11 bases between them. This CDR3 comprises 13 residues. Germline V CDR1 and CDR2: LGHNT, FRNRAP. The CDR3, as DNA: TGTGCTAGTGGTTCCGGTGTGGGTAATGAGCAGTTCTTC. Translation gives CASGSGVGNEQFF. The full variable domain, rest sourced from reference TRBV12-5 and TRBJ2-1, is DARVTQTPRHKVTEMGQEVTMRCQPILGHNTVFWYRQTMMQGLELLAYFRNRAPLDDSGMPKDRFSAEMPDATLATLKIQPSEPRDSAVYFCASGSGVGNEQFFGPGTRLTVL.

The chain links TRBV6-4 to TRBJ1-3; TRBD1 might be the D (6 bases). This CDR3 spans 16 amino acids. The germline V gene has CDR1 MRHNA and CDR2 SNTAGT. Between the trimmed V and J ends, which lost 3 bases and 0 bases, there was a span of 12 bases. The DNA for the CDR3 is TGTGCCAGCAGTGAACGACAGGCGATCTCTGGAAACACCATATATTTT. It encodes CASSERQAISGNTIYF.

The V call is TRBV7-2, the J call TRBJ1-1, with D possibly being TRBD1 (6 bases). The V gene lost 5 bases and the J gene lost 8 bases, with 18 bases spanning the gap. The CDR3 extends over 14 amino acids. Germline V gene sequence: CDR1 SGHTA, CDR2 FQGNSA. CDR3 region: CASSAPEWGAEAFF. CDR3 DNA sequence: TGTGCCAGCAGCGCCCCGGAGTGGGGGGCGGAAGCTTTCTTT.

The chain is built from TRBV6-5 and TRBJ1-3; D uncertain. Germline-derived CDR1 and CDR2 are MNHEY and SVGAGI. The V end lost 6 bases, the J end lost 3 bases, and 12 bases lay between the germline ends. The CDR3 is 14 residues long. The CDR3: CASRPDTYGNTIYF. The CDR3 DNA reads TGTGCCAGCAGACCTGACACATATGGAAACACCATATATTTT.

This clone was observed a few times. The chain couples TRBV28 to TRBJ1-1; no reliable D call. The CDR3 contains 16 residues. Trimming left V 1 base short and J 3 bases short, with 15 bases between. Per the germline V gene, CDR1 is MDHEN and CDR2 is SYDVKM. The CDR3 reads CASSLSSRFWDTEAFF. The CDR3 nucleotides are TGTGCCAGCAGTTTATCTTCCCGTTTCTGGGACACTGAAGCTTTCTTT.

This clone was picked up one time. The chain is built from TRBV9 and TRBJ2-7, with 14 bases fitting TRBD2. The CDR3 is 14 residues long. Losses at the gene ends were 4 bases for V and 7 bases for J; bases not matched to a gene: 4. CDR1 is SGDLS, CDR2 YYNGEE, per germline. The CDR3: CASSQTSGRGEQYF. CDR3 DNA: TGTGCCAGCAGCCAGACTAGCGGGAGGGGTGAGCAGTACTTC. The full variable domain, with the rest looked up from reference TRBV9 and TRBJ2-7, is DSGVTQTPKHLITATGQRVTLRCSPRSGDLSVYWYQQSLDQGLQFLIQYYNGEERAKGNILERFSAQQFPDLHSELNLSSLELGDSALYFCASSQTSGRGEQYFGPGTRLTVT.

This chain links TRBV7-2 with TRBJ2-6, with no clear D. V was shortened by 5 bases and J by 0 bases, with 14 bases between the two germline ends. Germline values: CDR1 SGHTA, CDR2 FQGNSA. The CDR3 loop spans 17 amino acids. The CDR3 bases are TGTGCCAGCAGCCTCGATTGGTGGGGCTCTGGGGCCAACGTCCTGACTTTC. Protein product: CASSLDWWGSGANVLTF.

This chain uses TRBV30 with TRBJ2-2; either TRBD1 or TRBD2 may fit D (5 bases each). V was shortened by 8 bases and J by 2 bases, with 15 bases between the two germline ends. The CDR3 is 14 amino acids. Germline assignment: CDR1 GTSNPN and CDR2 SVGIG (reference sequence). In DNA form, the CDR3 reads TGTGCCAGGTCCGGACGGGACAACACCGGGGAGCTGTTTTTT. Protein product: CARSGRDNTGELFF.

This clone was recorded a few times. The rearrangement joins TRBV9 to TRBJ1-1; 8 bases align to TRBD1. CDR1 and CDR2 (germline): SGDLS, YYNGEE. Trimming removed 0 bases from V and 4 bases from J; junction bases left unmatched: 8. CDR3 length: 16 amino acids. The CDR3 DNA reads as TGTGCCAGCAGCGTAGCGTCAGGGGGCGCGGGCACTGAAGCTTTCTTT. It translates to CASSVASGGAGTEAFF.

The chain recombines TRBV11-3 with TRBJ2-1; 11 nucleotides align to TRBD2. The length of the CDR3 is 15 residues. Germline-derived CDR1 and CDR2 are SGHNT and YENEEA. Trimming removed 5 bases from V and 8 bases from J; junction bases left unmatched: 8. The DNA of the CDR3 is TGTGCCAGCAGCCTAGCGGGACTAGCGGCAGATGAGCAGTTCTTC. Encoded protein: CASSLAGLAADEQFF.

V usage is TRBV21-1 and J usage is TRBJ2-7. TRBV21-1 is termed a pseudogene. CDR3 size: 16 residues. The DNA of the CDR3 is TGTGCCAGCAGCAAAGCGCCGTTTTTACCCTCCTACGAGCAGTACTTC. Protein sequence: CASSKAPFLPSYEQYF.